This T cell receptor beta chain was sequenced in a study of T-cell memory formation after mild COVID-19. Study-wide findings and caveats: Clones shrinking between day 15 and 85 showed a balanced CD4/CD8 split, and those that grew later tilted toward CD4+. Clones which contracted sat mainly in CM and EM if CD4+, and in EMRA if CD8+.

In this sample, this clonotype turned up a few times. Its antigen is unknown. From 5'RACE with constant-segment primers came TCR alpha and TCR beta cDNA libraries that carried sample barcodes and UMIs. From the 5' RACE reads, TCRdb called clonotypes with MiXCR, one entry per CDR3 protein. The data contain fewer than 700,000 distinct CDR3 sequences, roughly 18% of them seen just once; the ten biggest clones take up around 12%. The CDR3 is 16 residues long. The germline V and J ends were trimmed by 4 bases and 8 bases, with 18 bases remaining between them. From germline, CDR1 is SGHAT and CDR2 FQNNGV. The sample was PBMCs or a T cell subset sorted from them (not recorded which). This rearrangement joins TRBV11-2 to TRBJ1-6, with D tentatively TRBD1 (6 bases). The TCR was taken from an adult woman who had mild COVID-19 (a few samples of this study predate the infection). Cell type and time point are not known. The CDR3 region has the DNA TGTGCCAGCAGCTCCACACAGGGCTTGAGGGATTCACCCCTCCACTTT. Its protein is CASSSTQGLRDSPLHF.